This record concerns one T cell receptor beta chain sequence. Its specificity is not known. CDR1 is SEHNR, CDR2 FQNEAQ, per germline (reference sequence). This CDR3 spans 12 amino acids. Deletions cut 1 base from V and 8 bases from J, with 8 bases between. TCRdb keeps only in-frame clones here, not all; method: immunoSEQ multiplex PCR. The data contain roughly 100,000 clones, about nine tenths of them singletons. The data derive from a study of cytomegalovirus exposure and HLA in healthy donors. Whole-study findings and limits: The study flagged 150 to 200 TCR beta chains as cytomegalovirus-associated.

Specimen: PBMCs. The V gene is TRBV7-9, the J gene TRBJ1-2; no firm D call. The TCR was taken from a woman younger than 35 in good health and CMV-seropositive. CDR3 residues: CASSLDTKGYTF. For the CDR3, the DNA is TGTGCCAGCAGCTTAGACACCAAGGGCTACACCTTC.